This TCR beta chain emerged from a study of identical twins. This clonotype showed up just a few times. TCRdb re-called the 5' RACE reads with MiXCR, one entry per CDR3 protein. The sample lists some 660,000 distinct CDR3 sequences, around 8.6% occurring once. The sample was also linked to a second study, of yellow fever vaccine responses in identical twins.

The clonotype was recovered from a woman aged 18-29 years in good health. Sequenced material: PBMCs.

The CDR3: CASSPSTPWGNTIYF. CDR3 DNA: TGTGCCAGCAGTCCATCTACCCCTTGGGGAAACACCATATATTTT. The chain has TRBV12-3 or TRBV12-4 and TRBJ1-3; D remains unclear. Trimming cost V 5 bases and J 4 bases, with 15 bases left between them. The CDR3 spans 15 residues.